This passage covers 7 T cell receptor beta chains from one sample sequenced in a study of CXCR3-negative and CXCR3-positive naive CD8 T cells. Study-wide findings and caveats: Naive cells with CXCR3 showed TRB CDR3s that were more hydrophobic than those in CXCR3-negative naive cells.

These receptors lack a known antigen. The libraries of TRB cDNA were prepared using 5' RACE with UMI labels. Reprocessing the 5' RACE reads, TCRdb reports a single entry for every CDR3 protein and omits DNA. The sample has more than 100,000 distinct CDR3 sequences. The material sequenced was naive CXCR3+ CD8+ T cells from blood. Subset indicated: CD45RO-CCR7+CD27+CD95- naive CD8+ T cells expressing CXCR3 (TNR3+). These receptors all come from a human donor in good health. Some clones in this sample may be carry-over from other donors' samples.

The rearrangement links TRBV19 to TRBJ2-1; the TRBD2 assignment by TCRdb is unverifiable without DNA. Germline V CDR1 and CDR2: LNHDA, SQIVND (reference sequence). This CDR3 region has 15 residues. The CDR3 loop reads CASSPGTRGSDEQFF.

Here the CDR3 reads CASSDGQGFNQPQHF. This chain connects TRBV7-9 to TRBJ1-5; with no DNA, the TCRdb D assignment of TRBD1 cannot be verified. The CDR3 extends over 15 amino acids. Germline V CDR1 and CDR2: SEHNR, FQNEAQ (reference sequence).

The chain uses TRBV12-3 or TRBV12-4 and TRBJ2-1; absent DNA, TCRdb's TRBD2 call cannot be checked. The CDR3 is 17 residues long. The CDR3 region is CASSSGPTSGSWDEQFF.

The chain recombines TRBV20-1 with TRBJ2-1. From germline, CDR1 is DFQATT and CDR2 SNEGSKA (reference sequence). CDR3 length equals 16 residues. This CDR3 is CSARPLRLTDYNEQFF.

The chain recombines TRBV7-7 with TRBJ2-1. The germline V gene has CDR1 SSHAT and CDR2 FNYEAQ (reference sequence). The CDR3 length is 14 residues. CDR3 amino acids: CASSLDRGHNEQFF.

This chain connects TRBV28 to TRBJ2-3; with no DNA, the TCRdb D assignment of TRBD2 cannot be verified. The CDR3 is 15 amino acids. The germline V gene has CDR1 MDHEN and CDR2 SYDVKM. The CDR3 spells CASSSIRLVADTQYF. The complete variable domain, with remaining parts taken from reference TRBV28 and TRBJ2-3, reads DVKVTQSSRYLVKRTGEKVFLECVQDMDHENMFWYRQDPGLGLRLIYFSYDVKMKEKGDIPEGYSVSREKKERFSLILESASTNQTSMYLCASSSIRLVADTQYFGPGTRLTVL.

The V gene is TRBV4-3, the J gene TRBJ1-2; with no DNA, the TCRdb D assignment of TRBD1 cannot be verified. CDR1 LGHNA and CDR2 YSLEER come from the germline V gene. The CDR3 loop spans 16 amino acids. CDR3 residues: CASSRSEGQINYGYTF.